This T cell receptor (beta chain) appears in the sequencing data of a study of technical replicates of blood from several donors. Data came from immunoSEQ multiplex PCR; TCRdb stores just in-frame clones and leaves some out. Among fewer than 90,000 clones, about 93% were seen once, and the ten largest hold approximately 0.25%. The receptor's source is a human donor in good health. Sequencing input: T cells isolated from PBMCs.

The CDR3: CASSLDRVQPQHF. Written as DNA, the CDR3 is TGTGCCAGCAGCTTAGACAGGGTTCAGCCCCAGCATTTT. The rearrangement links TRBV7-9 to TRBJ1-5; tentatively, D is TRBD1 (6 bases). The CDR3 sequence is 13 residues long. V was clipped by 1 base and J by 6 bases, with 7 bases between them. From germline, CDR1 is SEHNR and CDR2 FQNEAQ (reference sequence).